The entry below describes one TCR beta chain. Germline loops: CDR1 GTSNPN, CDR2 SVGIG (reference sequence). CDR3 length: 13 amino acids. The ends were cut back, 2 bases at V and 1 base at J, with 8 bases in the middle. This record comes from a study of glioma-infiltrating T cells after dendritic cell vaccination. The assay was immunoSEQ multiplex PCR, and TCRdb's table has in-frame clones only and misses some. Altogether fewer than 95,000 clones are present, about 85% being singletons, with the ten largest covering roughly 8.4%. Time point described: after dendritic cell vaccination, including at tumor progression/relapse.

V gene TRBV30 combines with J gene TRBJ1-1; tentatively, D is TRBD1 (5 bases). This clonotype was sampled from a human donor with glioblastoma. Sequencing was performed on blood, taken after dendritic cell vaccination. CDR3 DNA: TGTGCCTGGAGTCGCCAGGGGAACACTGAAGCTTTCTTT. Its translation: CAWSRQGNTEAFF.